What follows are 16 T cell receptor beta chains derived from one specimen sequenced in a study of neurological immune-mediated disorders. TCRdb fed the 5' RACE reads into MiXCR, producing one record per CDR3 protein. Among 70,000 or so distinct CDR3 sequences, 2.5% to 4% were seen once, and the ten largest hold about 5%. The sequenced sample consisted of PBMCs. The source is a woman between 50 and 59 years old with multiple sclerosis.

This clonotype has a count of ten or more. V usage is TRBV3-1 and J usage is TRBJ2-7, with D possibly TRBD1 on 7 matching bases. V was clipped by 4 bases and J by 5 bases, with 18 bases between them. Germline V gene lookup returns CDR1 LGHDT and CDR2 YNNKEL (reference sequence). The CDR3 totals 15 residues. CDR3 sequence reads: CASSRSLARGDEQYF. The CDR3 DNA is TGTGCCAGCAGCCGTTCGTTAGCCAGGGGGGACGAGCAGTACTTC.

The sample holds many counts of this clonotype. V and J are TRBV5-6 and TRBJ2-5; D is possibly TRBD2 (6 bases). Trimming took 0 bases from V and 4 from J, leaving 16 bases between them. The V gene's germline CDR1 is SGHDT and CDR2 YYEEEE. The CDR3 runs 16 residues. The CDR3 is CASSLVLGRVRETQYF. The DNA of the CDR3 is TGTGCCAGCAGCTTGGTACTCGGGAGAGTCAGAGAGACCCAGTACTTC.

This clonotype was found many times. This rearrangement joins TRBV20-1 to TRBJ2-3, with D unresolved. Germline V lookup: CDR1 DFQATT, CDR2 SNEGSKA (reference sequence). There are 15 residues in the CDR3. Between the trimmed V and J ends, which lost 3 bases and 1 base, there was a span of 14 bases. CDR3 residues: CSARRDPGGTDTQYF. The CDR3 nucleotides read TGCAGTGCTAGGCGCGACCCTGGGGGCACAGATACGCAGTATTTT.

This clonotype was observed at least ten times. V usage is TRBV6-5 and J usage is TRBJ2-1; a weak D match, TRBD1 (5 bases). V dropped 2 bases and J dropped 7 bases, with 9 bases sitting between them. There are 13 residues in the CDR3. Germline V CDR1 and CDR2: MNHEY, SVGAGI. The CDR3 bases are TGTGCCAGCAGTTACGCACAGGCAAATGAGCAGTTCTTC. It encodes CASSYAQANEQFF.

At least ten counts were recorded for this clonotype. The genes are TRBV14 and TRBJ2-7; D remains unclear. V lost 2 bases, J lost 1 base, and 9 bases lay in between. Germline values: CDR1 SGHDN, CDR2 FVKESK. The CDR3 totals 14 residues. The CDR3 sequence is CASSQWGNSYEQYV. The CDR3 coding sequence is TGTGCCAGCAGCCAATGGGGAAATTCCTACGAGCAGTACGTC.

In this sample, this clonotype turned up many times. The rearrangement links TRBV20-1 to TRBJ1-3; 8 bases agree with TRBD1. Germline V gene data show CDR1 as DFQATT and CDR2 as SNEGSKA (reference sequence). The CDR3 has 15 residues. Losses at the gene ends were 0 bases for V and 8 bases for J; bases not matched to a gene: 9. CDR3 residues: CSARDRQGPADTIYF. The CDR3 DNA sequence: TGCAGTGCTAGAGATAGACAGGGGCCAGCGGACACCATATATTTT.

In this sample, this clonotype turned up many times. The gene calls are TRBV7-3 and TRBJ1-1, with 7 bases matching TRBD1. CDR1 SGHTA and CDR2 FQGTGA come from the germline V gene. The ends lost 2 bases at V and 0 bases at J; junction bases unmatched: 3. The CDR3 runs 15 residues. The CDR3 region has the DNA TGTGCCAGCAGCTTATTGGGACAGATGAACACTGAAGCTTTCTTT. Protein product: CASSLLGQMNTEAFF.

This clonotype was counted ten times or more. This chain uses TRBV6-1 with TRBJ1-5; 7 bases agree with TRBD1. Germline V lookup: CDR1 MNHNS, CDR2 SASEGT. With V trimmed by 4 bases and J by 6 bases, 3 bases remained unmatched. This CDR3 contains 13 residues. CDR3 protein: CASSVQGTQPQHF. The CDR3 DNA reads TGTGCCAGCAGTGTACAGGGGACTCAGCCCCAGCATTTT.

This clonotype was observed many times. The chain joins TRBV7-8 to TRBJ2-2; no definite D call. Germline CDR1 and CDR2: SGHVS and FQNEAQ. V was pared by 4 bases and J by 4 bases, with 25 bases between. This CDR3 has 19 residues. CDR3 sequence: CASSSRWVAMRTTTGELFF. In DNA, the CDR3 is TGTGCCAGCAGCTCACGTTGGGTGGCGATGAGAACGACCACCGGGGAGCTGTTTTTT. Using reference TRBV7-8 and TRBJ2-2 for the parts outside the CDR3, the full variable domain is GAGVSQSPRYKVAKRGQDVALRCDPISGHVSLFWYQQALGQGPEFLTYFQNEAQLDKSGLPSDRFFAERPEGSVSTLKIQRTQQEDSAVYLCASSSRWVAMRTTTGELFFGEGSRLTVL.

This clonotype was detected a few times. The V gene is TRBV18, the J gene TRBJ1-1; 7 nucleotides agree with TRBD1. The CDR3 runs to 15 residues. The junction had 3 bases not matched to a gene; V was cut back by 1 base and J by 1 base. Germline values: CDR1 KGHSH, CDR2 LQKENI. The CDR3 DNA sequence: TGTGCCAGCTCACCACAGGGGGCGGAGAACACTGAAGCTTTCTTT. Amino acids: CASSPQGAENTEAFF.

This clonotype occurred many times. This chain joins TRBV12-3 or TRBV12-4 and TRBJ1-1, with TRBD1 as a possible D gene (6 bases). V was trimmed by 10 bases and J by 2 bases, leaving 14 bases between them. The CDR3 extends over 13 amino acids. The CDR3 sequence: CAIQQGPNTEAFF. DNA for the CDR3: TGTGCCATACAACAGGGACCTAACACTGAAGCTTTCTTT.

This clonotype occurred many times. This sequence joins TRBV7-6 and TRBJ2-2, with TRBD1 matching over 7 bases. Losses at the gene ends were 0 bases for V and 6 bases for J; bases not matched to a gene: 7. This CDR3 is built from 16 residues. Germline V CDR1 and CDR2: SGHVS, FNYEAQ. CDR3: CASSLAPGQSSGELFF. CDR3 nucleotide sequence: TGTGCCAGCAGCTTAGCCCCGGGACAGAGTTCCGGGGAGCTGTTTTTT.

This clonotype occurred many times. This sequence joins TRBV28 and TRBJ1-5; D may be TRBD1 (6 bases). This CDR3 is built from 13 residues. V dropped 5 bases and J dropped 6 bases, with 11 bases sitting between them. In germline, CDR1 is MDHEN, CDR2 SYDVKM. Written as DNA, the CDR3 is TGTGCCAGCAGTCGACAGGAGGGTCAGCCCCAGCATTTT. Translated: CASSRQEGQPQHF.

Many counts were recorded for this clonotype. J is TRBJ1-4 and V is TRBV20-1; D is undetermined. Germline assignment: CDR1 DFQATT and CDR2 SNEGSKA (reference sequence). This CDR3 spans 13 amino acids. Trimming removed 5 bases from V and 0 bases from J, with 7 bases in between. The CDR3 is CSAPTTTNEKLFF. DNA for the CDR3: TGCAGTGCTCCTACCACAACTAATGAAAAACTGTTTTTT.

This clonotype has just one count. The junction shows a germline mismatch at one end, possibly a read error. The chain has TRBV4-2 and TRBJ2-3, with 11 nucleotides matching TRBD2. This CDR3 spans 18 amino acids. Per the germline V gene, CDR1 is LGHNA and CDR2 is YNFKEQ. DNA for the CDR3: TGTGCCAGAAGCCAAGACCCGATACCTAGCGGGAGGTCGGATACGCAGTATTTT. Its translation: CARSQDPIPSGRSDTQYF.

Ten or more counts support this clonotype. This chain connects TRBV6-2 or TRBV6-3 to TRBJ2-3; possible D gene TRBD2, 6 bases. This CDR3 comprises 14 residues. Trimming took off 4 bases at V and 3 bases at J, with 11 bases between the two ends. From germline, CDR1 is MNHEY and CDR2 SVGEGT. The CDR3 nucleotides read TGTGCCAGCAGTTCTCGACGGGAGACAGATACGCAGTATTTT. Its translation is CASSSRRETDTQYF.